A selection of T cell receptor beta chains follows, all from one sample in a study of lymphopenia after photon versus proton radiotherapy. The method was immunoSEQ multiplex PCR; TCRdb's version includes in-frame clones alone and lacks a portion of them. The profile shows around 15,000 clones, less than 90% of them singletons. This specimen was peripheral blood, taken from a patient treated with proton-based radiotherapy. Receptors originate from an older woman with cholangiocarcinoma. Some clones in this sample may be carry-over from other donors' samples. The conserved cysteine and the conserved F or W are not part of the CDR3 here. Where a row states a size, it is once, few, many or the class of an expanded clone; other rows omit it.

CDR3aa: ASRVQTGGRNPEAF
v_gene: TRBV27
abundance: once
j_gene: TRBJ1-1

CDR3aa: ASLGGYTGELF
v_gene: TRBV19
abundance: .
j_gene: TRBJ2-2

CDR3aa: ASSLGQAAAGGELF
v_gene: TRBV5-8
abundance: .
j_gene: TRBJ2-2

CDR3aa: ASSPTAQRERF
v_gene: TRBV7-8
abundance: .
j_gene: TRBJ2-1

CDR3aa: ASSGFRVNQPQH
v_gene: TRBV2
abundance: .
j_gene: TRBJ1-5

CDR3aa: ASSVTTPGQGGSYEQF
v_gene: TRBV9
abundance: few
j_gene: TRBJ2-1

CDR3aa: ASSYGDNYGYT
v_gene: TRBV6-6
abundance: .
j_gene: TRBJ1-2

CDR3aa: ASSFRDRYNEQF
v_gene: TRBV7-2
abundance: .
j_gene: TRBJ2-1

CDR3aa: AWGEQPQETQY
v_gene: TRBV30
abundance: .
j_gene: TRBJ2-5

CDR3aa: ASHRAGRGYT
v_gene: TRBV2
abundance: .
j_gene: TRBJ1-2

CDR3aa: ASSVGPSPLNQPQH
v_gene: TRBV9
abundance: .
j_gene: TRBJ1-5

CDR3aa: AISDRADTEAF
v_gene: TRBV10-3
abundance: .
j_gene: TRBJ1-1

CDR3aa: ASSLSGMKETQY
v_gene: TRBV11-2
abundance: .
j_gene: TRBJ2-5

CDR3aa: AIQGAANTDTQY
v_gene: TRBV2
abundance: .
j_gene: TRBJ2-3

CDR3aa: ASSEQPGTRTEAF
v_gene: TRBV6-1
abundance: .
j_gene: TRBJ1-1

CDR3aa: ASSPQGFNQPQH
v_gene: TRBV5-1
abundance: .
j_gene: TRBJ1-5

CDR3aa: ASSQAGTSPLHEQY
v_gene: TRBV4-1
abundance: medium-sized
j_gene: TRBJ2-7

CDR3aa: AIKDRMGSPLH
v_gene: TRBV6-1
abundance: .
j_gene: TRBJ1-6

CDR3aa: ASSINEGRGGYT
v_gene: TRBV19
abundance: .
j_gene: TRBJ1-2

CDR3aa: ASSLPRGPSLGTSGNQETQY
v_gene: TRBV5-1
abundance: once
j_gene: TRBJ2-5

CDR3aa: ASSPKGRPDTQY
v_gene: TRBV19
abundance: .
j_gene: TRBJ2-3

CDR3aa: ASSLPISGGMDTQY
v_gene: TRBV5-4
abundance: .
j_gene: TRBJ2-3

CDR3aa: ASSGEQLQETQY
v_gene: TRBV5-5
abundance: .
j_gene: TRBJ2-5

CDR3aa: ASSAGGVGDQPQH
v_gene: TRBV19
abundance: few
j_gene: TRBJ1-5

CDR3aa: ASSGQLSTDTQY
v_gene: TRBV10-1
abundance: .
j_gene: TRBJ2-3

CDR3aa: ASSLDPSSYEQY
v_gene: TRBV7-2
abundance: few
j_gene: TRBJ2-7

CDR3aa: ASSILAGGDTQY
v_gene: TRBV7-8
abundance: once
j_gene: TRBJ2-3

CDR3aa: ASSPGDVLNQPQH
v_gene: TRBV5-5
abundance: .
j_gene: TRBJ1-5

CDR3aa: ASSQLPSTGELF
v_gene: TRBV14
abundance: .
j_gene: TRBJ2-2

CDR3aa: ASSLDRVMAKNIQY
v_gene: TRBV11-2
abundance: .
j_gene: TRBJ2-4

CDR3aa: ASSLRGVAEAF
v_gene: TRBV9
abundance: once
j_gene: TRBJ1-1

CDR3aa: ASSVGRDYEQY
v_gene: TRBV2
abundance: .
j_gene: TRBJ2-7

CDR3aa: ASSLTGIGANVLT
v_gene: TRBV7-2
abundance: .
j_gene: TRBJ2-6

CDR3aa: ASSYNEQF
v_gene: TRBV7-9
abundance: .
j_gene: TRBJ2-1

CDR3aa: ASSLWLTDETDTQY
v_gene: TRBV11-1
abundance: .
j_gene: TRBJ2-3

CDR3aa: ASSLEGGDLEQY
v_gene: TRBV11-2
abundance: .
j_gene: TRBJ2-7

CDR3aa: ASSSGGGETQY
v_gene: TRBV19
abundance: .
j_gene: TRBJ2-5

CDR3aa: ASSRRGAYEQY
v_gene: TRBV6-5
abundance: .
j_gene: TRBJ2-7

CDR3aa: ASTPRGHNYGYT
v_gene: TRBV5-1
abundance: .
j_gene: TRBJ1-2

CDR3aa: ASSPSGQDGYT
v_gene: TRBV18
abundance: once
j_gene: TRBJ1-2

CDR3aa: ASTTHRDRGRGEQF
v_gene: TRBV19
abundance: .
j_gene: TRBJ2-1

CDR3aa: ASSLQHRGAGQPQH
v_gene: TRBV27
abundance: .
j_gene: TRBJ1-5

CDR3aa: ASSPRSELSYNEQF
v_gene: TRBV18
abundance: .
j_gene: TRBJ2-1

CDR3aa: ASSVFDHSLTDTQY
v_gene: TRBV9
abundance: once
j_gene: TRBJ2-3

CDR3aa: ASSPDLLGQPQH
v_gene: TRBV5-5
abundance: .
j_gene: TRBJ1-5